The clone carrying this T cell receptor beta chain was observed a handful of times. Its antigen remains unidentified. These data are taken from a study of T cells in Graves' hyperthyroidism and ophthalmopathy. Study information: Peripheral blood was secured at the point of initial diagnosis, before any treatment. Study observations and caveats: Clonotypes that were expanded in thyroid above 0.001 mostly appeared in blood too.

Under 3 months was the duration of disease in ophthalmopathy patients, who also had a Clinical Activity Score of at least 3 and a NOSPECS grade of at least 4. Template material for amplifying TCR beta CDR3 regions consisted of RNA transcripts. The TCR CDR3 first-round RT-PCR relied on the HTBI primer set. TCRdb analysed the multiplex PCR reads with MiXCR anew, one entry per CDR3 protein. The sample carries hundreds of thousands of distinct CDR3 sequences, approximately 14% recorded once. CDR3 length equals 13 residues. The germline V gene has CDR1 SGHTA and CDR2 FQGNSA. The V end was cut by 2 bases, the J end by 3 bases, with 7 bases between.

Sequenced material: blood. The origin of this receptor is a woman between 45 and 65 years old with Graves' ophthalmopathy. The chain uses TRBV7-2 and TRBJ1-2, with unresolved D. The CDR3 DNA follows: TGTGCCAGCAGCTTACTATGGGACTATGGCTACACCTTC. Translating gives CASSLLWDYGYTF. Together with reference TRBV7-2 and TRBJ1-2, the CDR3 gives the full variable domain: GAGVSQSPSNKVTEKGKDVELRCDPISGHTALYWYRQSLGQGLEFLIYFQGNSAPDKSGLPSDRFSAERTGGSVSTLTIQRTQQEDSAVYLCASSLLWDYGYTFGSGTRLTVV.